This note documents a single TCR beta chain sequence. What it binds is not known. The V end lost 4 bases, the J end lost 0 bases, and 13 bases lay between the germline ends. CDR1 and CDR2 from the germline V gene are SGHAT and FQNNGV. The CDR3 loop spans 16 amino acids. TCRdb keeps only in-frame clones here, not all; method: immunoSEQ multiplex PCR. The table includes over 150,000 clones, roughly 88% detected once. This entry is derived from a study of cytomegalovirus exposure and HLA in healthy donors. Study in general: The platform used for the approximately 130 validation repertoires matched that of the 500 to 850 first-cohort repertoires, a later analysis reported.

Study-wide findings and caveats: Most TCR sequences proved rare, with some public TCRs found in many donors. Cytomegalovirus association was assigned to about 150 TCR beta chains. Published work reported that the classifier diagnosed cytomegalovirus status with high specificity and sensitivity.

The chain joins TRBV11-2 to TRBJ2-1; D gene unclear. Material: PBMCs. This TCR was sampled from a woman under 40 in good health and CMV-seropositive. The CDR3 DNA follows: TGTGCCAGCAGCTCCTTTGTTCCTAGCTCCTACAATGAGCAGTTCTTC. This encodes CASSSFVPSSYNEQFF.